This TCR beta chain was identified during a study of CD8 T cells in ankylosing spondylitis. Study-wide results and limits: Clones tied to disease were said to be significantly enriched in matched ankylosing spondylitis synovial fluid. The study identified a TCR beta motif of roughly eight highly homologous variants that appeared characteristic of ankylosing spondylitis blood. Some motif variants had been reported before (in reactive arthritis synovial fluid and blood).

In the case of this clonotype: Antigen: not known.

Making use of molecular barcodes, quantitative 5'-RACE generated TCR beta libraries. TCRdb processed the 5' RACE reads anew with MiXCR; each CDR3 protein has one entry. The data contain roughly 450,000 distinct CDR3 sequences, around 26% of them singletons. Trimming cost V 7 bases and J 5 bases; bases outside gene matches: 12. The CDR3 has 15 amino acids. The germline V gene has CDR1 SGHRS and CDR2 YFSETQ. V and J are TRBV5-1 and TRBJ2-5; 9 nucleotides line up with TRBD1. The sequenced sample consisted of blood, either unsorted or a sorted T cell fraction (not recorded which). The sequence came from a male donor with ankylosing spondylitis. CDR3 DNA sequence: TGCGCCAGCCAACGAACGGGACAGGGTATGGAGACCCAGTACTTC. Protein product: CASQRTGQGMETQYF.